The 25 T cell receptor beta chains in this list originate from one sample, sequenced in a study of blood T cells in healthy people across ages. PCR was performed a second time for about 6 to 11 cycles using a sample-barcoded 5' primer and a J-beta primer mix. Each CDR3 protein is one row after TCRdb ran MiXCR on the 5' RACE reads. Of 850,000 to 1,300,000 distinct CDR3 sequences listed, under 55% are singletons. Sequencing was performed on blood. The origin of the receptors is a woman aged 55 to 70 in good health.

J is TRBJ2-5 and V is TRBV3-1; the match to TRBD1 covers 8 bases. This CDR3 contains 14 residues. J was trimmed by 3 bases and V by 2 bases; bases with no gene match: 2. Germline-derived CDR1 and CDR2 are LGHDT and YNNKEL (reference sequence). Here the CDR3 reads CASSQLTGEETQYF. The DNA of the CDR3 is TGTGCCAGCAGCCAACTGACAGGGGAAGAGACCCAGTACTTC.

The chain has TRBV15 and TRBJ2-1; TRBD2 matches at 8 bases. V gave up 8 bases and J gave up 3 bases; unmatched junction bases: 3. CDR1 LNHNV and CDR2 YYDKDF come from the germline V gene (reference sequence). This CDR3 is 13 amino acids long. The CDR3 DNA is TGTGCCACCGGACTAGCTGACTACAATGAGCAGTTCTTC. Translating it yields CATGLADYNEQFF. Complete variable domain (other parts from reference TRBV15 and TRBJ2-1): DAMVIQNPRYQVTQFGKPVTLSCSQTLNHNVMYWYQQKSSQAPKLLFHYYDKDFNNEADTPDNFQSRRPNTSFCFLDIRSPGLGDTAMYLCATGLADYNEQFFGPGTRLTVL.

This clonotype was counted a few times. The chain employs TRBV7-6 and TRBJ2-5; no firm D call. Trimming stripped 3 bases from V and 2 bases from J, with 13 bases between. The V gene's germline CDR1 is SGHVS and CDR2 FNYEAQ. This CDR3 has 15 residues. The CDR3 sequence: CASSFRDFLQETQYF. The CDR3 DNA sequence: TGTGCCAGCAGCTTCCGCGACTTTTTACAAGAGACCCAGTACTTC. Looking up the rest from reference TRBV7-6 and TRBJ2-5 gives the full variable domain: GAGVSQSPRYKVTKRGQDVALRCDPISGHVSLYWYRQALGQGPEFLTYFNYEAQQDKSGLPNDRFSAERPEGSISTLTIQRTEQRDSAMYRCASSFRDFLQETQYFGPGTRLLVL.

The V gene is TRBV5-1, the J gene TRBJ1-1; TRBD1 matches 7 bases. V was clipped by 5 bases and J by 1 base; unmatched bases: 11. Germline V gene sequence: CDR1 SGHRS, CDR2 YFSETQ. This CDR3 is built from 16 residues. CDR3 DNA: TGCGCCAGCAGTTGGACAGGTGTCGGGGGGAACACTGAAGCTTTCTTT. It is translated as CASSWTGVGGNTEAFF.

The chain combines TRBV7-3 with TRBJ2-7; a possible D gene is TRBD1 (5 bases). The CDR3 runs 15 residues. Looked up from germline, CDR1 is SGHTA and CDR2 is FQGTGA. Trimming took 2 bases from V and 4 from J, leaving 15 bases between them. CDR3 DNA sequence: TGTGCCAGCAGCTTAGAGGTAGCAGGGCAATACGAGCAGTACTTC. Protein: CASSLEVAGQYEQYF.

The chain couples TRBV6-2 or TRBV6-3 to TRBJ1-1, with D maybe TRBD1 (5 bases). Germline CDR1 and CDR2: MNHEY and SVGEGT. There are 13 residues in the CDR3. Deletions cut 6 bases from V and 5 bases from J, with 13 bases between. The CDR3 is CASRYGQATEAFF. The CDR3 bases are TGTGCCAGCAGATACGGACAAGCAACTGAAGCTTTCTTT.

This chain links TRBV20-1 with TRBJ2-5; 8 bases are a match to TRBD2. The CDR3 is 14 amino acids. The germline V gene has CDR1 DFQATT and CDR2 SNEGSKA (reference sequence). J lost 4 bases, V lost 0 bases, and 4 bases had no gene match. CDR3 protein: CSARDRGGGETQYF. The DNA for the CDR3 is TGCAGTGCTAGAGATCGGGGGGGCGGAGAGACCCAGTACTTC.

This chain links TRBV12-3 or TRBV12-4 with TRBJ2-1, with a weak D call TRBD1 (6 bases). The CDR3 covers 16 residues. With 6 bases removed from V and 5 bases from J, the gap between germline ends came to 20 bases. DNA of the CDR3: TGTGCCAGCAGACCGCCCGGAGGACAGAGAAACAATGAGCAGTTCTTC. It specifies CASRPPGGQRNNEQFF.

The chain has TRBV9 and TRBJ2-1, with 9 bases that match TRBD2. The better agreement between TRBJ2-7 and the DNA end casts doubt on the J call. There are 17 residues in the CDR3. Per germline, CDR1 SGDLS and CDR2 YYNGEE. In DNA form, the CDR3 reads TGTGCCAGCAGCGCCGGGACTAGCCGTAAAAGGGGCCACGAGCAGTACTTC. It encodes CASSAGTSRKRGHEQYF.

This clonotype was detected only a few times. The J gene is TRBJ2-1, the V gene TRBV2; D remains ambiguous. The CDR3 extends over 16 amino acids. V gave up 5 bases and J gave up 8 bases, with 22 bases separating them. Germline CDR1 is SNHLY and CDR2 is FYNNEI. The CDR3 sequence: CASSLTHSMPGDEQFF. As DNA, the CDR3 is TGTGCCAGCAGTCTTACCCATTCTATGCCCGGCGATGAGCAGTTCTTC.

This clonotype was detected only a few times. V is TRBV12-3 or TRBV12-4 and J is TRBJ2-1, with 10 bases lining up with TRBD2. Trimming removed 5 bases from V and 8 bases from J; junction bases left unmatched: 6. The CDR3 runs to 14 residues. The chain's CDR3 is CASSKTSGWHEQFF. The DNA of the CDR3 is TGTGCCAGCAGTAAGACTAGCGGGTGGCATGAGCAGTTCTTC.

This clonotype was picked up one time. DNA of the CDR3: TGCAGTGCTAGAGATGACAGTGGGAACACTGAAGCTTTCTTT. Residues: CSARDDSGNTEAFF. The chain combines TRBV20-1 with TRBJ1-1; D is perhaps TRBD1 (5 bases). The ends were cut back, 0 bases at V and 1 base at J, with 9 bases in the middle. This CDR3 contains 14 residues. Germline CDR1 and CDR2: DFQATT and SNEGSKA (reference sequence).

This clonotype was seen a few times. The rearrangement joins TRBV20-1 to TRBJ2-1; D not resolved. The length of the CDR3 is 13 residues. From germline, CDR1 is DFQATT and CDR2 SNEGSKA (reference sequence). V lost 3 bases, J lost 5 bases, and 11 bases lay in between. The CDR3 DNA reads as TGCAGTGCTAGTATTAGAACCCACAATGAGCAGTTCTTC. Amino acids: CSASIRTHNEQFF.

This clonotype was observed a single time. The chain uses TRBV20-1 and TRBJ2-5; D unresolved. Trimming shortened V by 3 bases and J by 11 bases, and 22 bases separated the two germline ends. From germline, CDR1 is DFQATT and CDR2 SNEGSKA (reference sequence). The CDR3 has 14 residues. The CDR3 spells CSARVVSSYNEQYF. CDR3 sequence (DNA): TGCAGTGCTAGGGTAGTGAGCTCCTACAATGAGCAGTACTTC.

The chain has TRBV7-9 and TRBJ2-5, with 11 positions matching TRBD1. The CDR3 extends over 15 amino acids. The V segment lost 5 bases and the J segment 4 bases; nucleotides outside the gene matches: 6. Per germline, CDR1 SEHNR and CDR2 FQNEAQ (reference sequence). CDR3 coding DNA: TGTGCCAGCAGCGAATACGGGACAGGGGGAGAGACCCAGTACTTC. Protein product: CASSEYGTGGETQYF.

V and J are TRBV7-2 and TRBJ1-5; D is ambiguous. V lost 4 bases and J 6 bases, leaving 10 bases between the germline ends. The germline CDR1 and CDR2 sequences are SGHTA and FQGNSA. This CDR3 contains 13 residues. The CDR3 DNA sequence: TGTGCCAGCAGCTCCGGTCGCCGTCAGCCCCAGCATTTT. Amino acids: CASSSGRRQPQHF.

On this clonotype: This could be a read error, since a much larger clone is one nucleotide away. V usage is TRBV20-1 and J usage is TRBJ1-4; unclear D gene. Germline lookup yields CDR1 DFQATT and CDR2 SNEGSKA (reference sequence). The CDR3 extends over 12 amino acids. The V end was cut by 5 bases, the J end by 8 bases, with 12 bases between. The CDR3 DNA follows: TGCAGTGCTGGGCTTCCCAAGGAAAAACTGTTTTTT. Amino acid sequence: CSAGLPKEKLFF.

This clonotype was counted between two and nine times. The chain recombines TRBV10-3 with TRBJ2-1; the match to TRBD2 covers 15 bases. The CDR3 loop spans 17 amino acids. Looked up from germline, CDR1 is ENHRY and CDR2 is SYGVKD. V dropped 2 bases and J dropped 1; count of bases not matched to a gene: 0. CDR3 nucleotide sequence: TGTGCCATCAGTGAGGGGACTAGCGGGAGGTCCTACAATGAGCAGTTCTTC. Its translation: CAISEGTSGRSYNEQFF.

The rearrangement joins TRBV12-3 or TRBV12-4 to TRBJ2-7; no clear D gene. The V end was cut by 5 bases, the J end by 9 bases, with 11 bases between. The CDR3 has 11 amino acids. The CDR3 here is CASSARFGQYF. Written as DNA, the CDR3 is TGTGCCAGCAGTGCCCGATTTGGGCAGTACTTC.

This chain connects TRBV7-6 to TRBJ2-1, with 9 bases identical to TRBD2. CDR1 and CDR2 (germline): SGHVS, FNYEAQ. After removal of 5 bases from V and 10 bases from J, the junction contained 12 bases not matched to a gene. CDR3 length: 15 amino acids. CDR3 residues: CASSPNGLAPYEQFF. The CDR3, as DNA: TGTGCCAGCAGCCCAAACGGACTAGCGCCTTACGAGCAGTTCTTC.

This clonotype turned up a few times. The chain has TRBV3-1 and TRBJ1-6; 12 positions agree with TRBD1. The V segment lost 3 bases and the J segment 9 bases; nucleotides outside the gene matches: 3. The CDR3 runs to 15 residues. Germline V lookup: CDR1 LGHDT, CDR2 YNNKEL (reference sequence). CDR3 amino acids: CASSHGTGGGSPLHF. CDR3 coding DNA: TGTGCCAGCAGCCATGGGACAGGGGGCGGTTCACCCCTCCACTTT.

The chain links TRBV3-1 to TRBJ2-5; TRBD2 matches at 7 bases. The trim removed 7 bases at V and 3 bases at J, leaving 23 bases unmatched. Germline V lookup: CDR1 LGHDT, CDR2 YNNKEL (reference sequence). This CDR3 comprises 19 residues. The CDR3 DNA reads TGTGCCAGCACCATGGGGCTACTAGCGAGTGGGAGGAGAGAAGAGACCCAGTACTTC. Encoded protein: CASTMGLLASGRREETQYF.

This clonotype was counted at least ten times. The rearrangement uses TRBV20-1 and TRBJ2-3; D is undetermined. The CDR3 consists of 12 residues. Germline CDR1 and CDR2: DFQATT and SNEGSKA (reference sequence). Trimming shortened V by 0 bases and J by 3 bases, and 4 bases separated the two germline ends. The DNA for the CDR3 is TGCAGTGCTAGAGATTGGACAGATACGCAGTATTTT. Translating it yields CSARDWTDTQYF.

Only a few counts were recorded for this clonotype. The chain has TRBV27 and TRBJ1-5; no reliable D call. V dropped 7 bases and J dropped 9 bases, with 13 bases sitting between them. Germline CDR1 MNHEY, CDR2 SMNVEV (reference sequence). The CDR3 runs 12 residues. CDR3 sequence: CASTTAGRPQHF. CDR3 in DNA: TGTGCCAGCACGACCGCGGGTAGGCCCCAGCATTTT.

This clonotype was found a few times. V is TRBV9 and J is TRBJ2-3; perhaps TRBD2 as D (7 bases). Trimming pared 0 bases from V and 4 bases from J, leaving 15 bases between. This CDR3 comprises 16 residues. Germline CDR1 SGDLS, CDR2 YYNGEE. CDR3 in amino acids: CASSVVAGALADTQYF. CDR3 nucleotides: TGTGCCAGCAGCGTAGTGGCGGGGGCTTTGGCAGATACGCAGTATTTT.